This T cell receptor beta chain came from a study of blood T cell repertoires in COVID-19. Study as a whole: Material from acute and convalescent COVID-19 was sourced from the United States, Italy and Spain.

Remarks on this clone: Other nucleotide sequences from this sample produce the same CDR3.

Clones were read by immunoSEQ multiplex PCR, and TCRdb kept only the in-frame ones, dropping some. The profile covers 90,000 to 120,000 clones, with 85% to 90% appearing a single time and 5.1% taken by the ten largest. The sample comprised peripheral blood. The TCR originated in a human donor in a cohort sampled during active COVID-19.

The CDR3 protein is CASSLYYEQYF. The CDR3 DNA is TGTGCCAGCAGCTTATATTACGAGCAGTACTTC. The chain carries TRBV7-2 and TRBJ2-7; D unclear. The CDR3 consists of 11 residues. The V and J ends lost 2 bases and 4 bases respectively, with 3 bases between them. CDR1 is SGHTA, CDR2 FQGNSA, per germline.